This T cell receptor beta chain was sequenced for a study of blood T cell repertoires in COVID-19. Study as a whole: Samples taken during acute and convalescent COVID-19 were collected in the United States, Italy and Spain. Sources were T cells, B-cell-depleted T cells, or PBMCs; the material itself was cDNA or gDNA.

As processed by the authors: Amplification with reference gene primers provided the estimates of nucleated cell counts. TCRdb's table, derived via immunoSEQ multiplex PCR, lists solely in-frame clones and lacks some. V, J and clone size reflect that table, while D and trimming were determined from the DNA. The table lists a few hundred thousand clones, around 90% of them singletons. The CDR3 is made up of 15 amino acids. Germline V CDR1 and CDR2: SQVTM, ANQGSEA. V gave up 2 bases and J gave up 2 bases; unmatched junction bases: 8. The clonotype was recovered from a man aged 55 to 70 who had recovered from COVID-19. This chain joins TRBV29-1 and TRBJ1-1; TRBD1 matches at 7 bases. Material for sequencing was peripheral blood. CDR3 in amino acids: CSVERPGQTNTEAFF. The CDR3 DNA reads TGCAGCGTTGAAAGGCCGGGACAGACTAACACTGAAGCTTTCTTT.